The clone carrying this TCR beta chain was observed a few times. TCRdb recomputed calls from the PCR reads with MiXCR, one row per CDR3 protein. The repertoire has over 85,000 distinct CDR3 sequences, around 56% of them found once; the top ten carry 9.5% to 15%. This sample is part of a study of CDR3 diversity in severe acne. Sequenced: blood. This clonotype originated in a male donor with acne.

In nucleotides, the CDR3 is TGTGCCAGCAGCTTAGCCGTGTCGACTAGCGGGAGGGTAAATGAGCAGTTCTTC. It yields the protein CASSLAVSTSGRVNEQFF. The chain has TRBV7-9 and TRBJ2-1; 14 nucleotides line up with TRBD2. The trim removed 0 bases at V and 7 bases at J, leaving 8 bases unmatched. There are 18 residues in the CDR3. Germline V gives CDR1 SEHNR, CDR2 FQNEAQ (reference sequence).